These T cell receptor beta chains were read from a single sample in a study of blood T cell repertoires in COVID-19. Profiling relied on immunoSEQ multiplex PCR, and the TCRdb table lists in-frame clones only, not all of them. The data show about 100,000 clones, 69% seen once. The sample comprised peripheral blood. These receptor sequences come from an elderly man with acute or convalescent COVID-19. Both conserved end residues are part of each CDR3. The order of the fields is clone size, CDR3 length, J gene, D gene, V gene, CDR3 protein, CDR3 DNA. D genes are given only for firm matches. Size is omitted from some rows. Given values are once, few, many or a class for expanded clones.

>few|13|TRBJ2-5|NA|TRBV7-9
CASSPPGVETQYF
TGTGCCAGCAGCCCCCCCGGGGTGGAGACCCAGTACTTC
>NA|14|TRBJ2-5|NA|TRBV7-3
CASSLYIALETQYF
TGTGCCAGCAGCTTATACATAGCCCTGGAGACCCAGTACTTC
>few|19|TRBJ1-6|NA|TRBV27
CASSLKSILGSSYNSPLHF
TGTGCCAGCAGTCTAAAATCGATCCTGGGGAGCTCCTATAATTCACCCCTCCACTTT
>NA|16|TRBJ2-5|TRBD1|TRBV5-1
CASSLMPGQGEETQYF
TGCGCCAGCAGCTTGATGCCGGGACAGGGCGAGGAGACCCAGTACTTC
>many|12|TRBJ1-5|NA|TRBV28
CASSLQEQPQHF
TGTGCCAGCAGCCTACAGGAACAGCCCCAGCATTTT
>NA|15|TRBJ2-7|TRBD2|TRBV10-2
CASSESASGPYEQYF
TGCGCCAGCAGTGAGTCCGCTAGCGGACCCTACGAGCAGTACTTC
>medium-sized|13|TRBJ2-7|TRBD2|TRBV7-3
CASSSGTSGEQYF
TGTGCCAGCAGCTCCGGGACTAGCGGCGAGCAGTACTTC
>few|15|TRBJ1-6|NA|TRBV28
CASSSEAGVNSPLHF
TGTGCCAGCAGTTCTGAGGCAGGGGTTAATTCACCCCTCCACTTT
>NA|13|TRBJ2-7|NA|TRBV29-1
CSVEGGQGYEQYF
TGCAGCGTTGAAGGGGGGCAGGGCTACGAGCAGTACTTC
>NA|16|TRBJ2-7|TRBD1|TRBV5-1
CASSLSLDRGPGEQYF
TGCGCCAGCAGCTTGTCTTTGGACAGGGGGCCGGGGGAGCAGTACTTC
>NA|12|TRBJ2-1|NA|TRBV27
CASRDNYNEQFF
TGTGCCAGCAGGGACAATTACAATGAGCAGTTCTTC
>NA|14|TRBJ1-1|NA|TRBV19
CASSTQGGSGEAFF
TGTGCCAGTAGTACCCAGGGAGGTTCGGGTGAAGCTTTCTTT
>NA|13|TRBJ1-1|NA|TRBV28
CASSLAGVTEAFF
TGTGCCAGCAGTTTGGCGGGGGTCACTGAAGCTTTCTTT
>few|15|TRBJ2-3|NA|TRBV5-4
CASSIRTGGLDTQYF
TGTGCCAGCAGCATTAGGACTGGCGGGTTAGATACGCAGTATTTT
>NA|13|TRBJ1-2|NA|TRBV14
CASSRLTGIGYTF
TGTGCCAGCAGCCGCTTGACTGGAATCGGCTACACCTTC
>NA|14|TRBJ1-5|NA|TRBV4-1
CASSATQGNQPQHF
TGCGCCAGCAGCGCGACACAGGGAAATCAGCCCCAGCATTTT
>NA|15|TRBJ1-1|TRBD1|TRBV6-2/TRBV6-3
CASSEAGQPNTEAFF
TGTGCCAGCAGTGAGGCGGGACAGCCGAACACTGAAGCTTTCTTT
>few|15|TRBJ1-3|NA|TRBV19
CASSILDISGNTIYF
TGTGCCAGTAGTATTTTGGACATCTCTGGAAACACCATATATTTT
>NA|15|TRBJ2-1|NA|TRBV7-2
CASSLGRGGGNEQFF
TGTGCCAGCAGCTTAGGCAGGGGTGGGGGCAATGAGCAGTTCTTC
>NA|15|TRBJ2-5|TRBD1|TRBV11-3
CASSLGAGGAETQYF
TGTGCCAGCAGCTTAGGGGCAGGGGGCGCGGAGACCCAGTACTTC
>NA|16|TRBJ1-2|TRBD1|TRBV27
CASSSDWDSFNYGYTF
TGTGCCAGCAGTTCGGACTGGGACAGCTTCAACTATGGCTACACCTTC
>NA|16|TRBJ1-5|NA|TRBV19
CASSLRTASFNQPQHF
TGTGCCAGTAGTCTCCGGACAGCTAGCTTCAATCAGCCCCAGCATTTT
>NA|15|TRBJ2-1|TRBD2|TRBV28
CASNRGRRTYNEQFF
TGTGCCAGCAATCGCGGGAGACGGACCTACAATGAGCAGTTCTTC
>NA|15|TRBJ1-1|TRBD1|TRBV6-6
CASSSPGGRNTEAFF
TGTGCCAGCAGTTCGCCAGGGGGCAGAAACACTGAAGCTTTCTTT
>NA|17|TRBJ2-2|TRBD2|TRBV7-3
CASSPSYHTSGTGELFF
TGTGCCAGCAGCCCGAGTTATCACACTAGCGGCACCGGGGAGCTGTTTTTT
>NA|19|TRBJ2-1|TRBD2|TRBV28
CASSSWASGRFGFKNEQFF
TGTGCCAGCAGTTCCTGGGCTAGCGGGAGGTTCGGGTTCAAAAATGAGCAGTTCTTC
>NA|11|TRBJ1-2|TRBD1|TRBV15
CATKTGVSDTF
TGTGCCACCAAAACAGGGGTGAGTGACACCTTC
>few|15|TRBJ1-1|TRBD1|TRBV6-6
CASSSGTGTNTEAFF
TGTGCCAGCAGTTCCGGGACAGGGACCAACACTGAAGCTTTCTTT
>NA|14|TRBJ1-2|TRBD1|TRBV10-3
CAISEQGALRGYTF
TGTGCCATCAGTGAGCAGGGGGCGCTTAGAGGCTACACCTTC
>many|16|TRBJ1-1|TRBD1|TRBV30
CAWSRDRGQKNTEAFF
TGTGCCTGGAGTAGGGACAGGGGGCAAAAGAACACTGAAGCTTTCTTT
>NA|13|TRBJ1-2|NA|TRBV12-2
CASPVSRDYGYTF
TGTGCAAGCCCGGTTAGCCGGGACTATGGCTACACCTTC
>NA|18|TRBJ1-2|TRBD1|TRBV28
CASSLPGTGEIFGDGYTF
TGTGCCAGCAGTTTACCTGGGACAGGGGAAATATTTGGGGATGGCTACACCTTC
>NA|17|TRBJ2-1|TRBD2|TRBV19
CASSILPTSGLLNEQFF
TGTGCCAGTAGTATACTCCCCACTAGCGGACTACTCAATGAGCAGTTCTTC
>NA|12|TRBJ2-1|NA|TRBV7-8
CASSLRGGEQFF
TGTGCCAGCAGCTTGAGGGGGGGTGAGCAGTTCTTC
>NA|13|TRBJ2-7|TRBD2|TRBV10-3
CAIRGGMSYEQYF
TGTGCCATCAGGGGGGGGATGAGCTACGAGCAGTACTTC
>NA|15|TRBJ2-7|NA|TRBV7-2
CASSLGPGSSYEQYF
TGTGCCAGCAGCTTAGGCCCGGGGAGCTCCTACGAGCAGTACTTC
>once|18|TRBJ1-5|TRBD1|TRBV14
CASSQEFTDRARIQPQHF
TGTGCCAGCAGCCAAGAATTCACCGACAGGGCTCGCATTCAGCCCCAGCATTTT
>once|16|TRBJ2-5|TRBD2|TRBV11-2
CASSLGASGRGETQYF
TGTGCCAGCAGCTTAGGCGCTAGCGGGAGAGGGGAGACCCAGTACTTC
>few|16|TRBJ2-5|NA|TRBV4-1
CASSQEGTGTQETQYF
TGCGCCAGCAGCCAAGAAGGTACAGGGACCCAAGAGACCCAGTACTTC
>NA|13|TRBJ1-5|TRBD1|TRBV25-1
CASSGQGNQPQHF
TGTGCCAGCTCGGGACAGGGTAATCAGCCCCAGCATTTT
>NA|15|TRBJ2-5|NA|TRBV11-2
CASSLVMGSPTAQYF
TGTGCCAGCAGCTTAGTGATGGGGAGCCCGACGGCCCAGTACTTC
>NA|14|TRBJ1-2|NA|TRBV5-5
CASSLGQTQMSYTF
TGTGCCAGCAGCTTGGGACAAACCCAAATGTCCTACACCTTC
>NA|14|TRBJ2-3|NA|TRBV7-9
CASSFSGNTDTQYF
TGTGCCAGCAGCTTCTCGGGGAACACAGATACGCAGTATTTT
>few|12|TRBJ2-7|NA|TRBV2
CASRDSPWGQYF
TGTGCCAGCAGGGACAGCCCGTGGGGGCAGTACTTC
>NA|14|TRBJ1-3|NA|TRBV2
CASSWGRSGNTIYF
TGTGCCTCGTCGTGGGGCCGCTCTGGAAACACCATATATTTT
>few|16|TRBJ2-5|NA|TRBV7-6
CASSLPRGDREETQYF
TGTGCCAGCAGCTTACCAAGGGGGGACAGAGAAGAGACCCAGTACTTC
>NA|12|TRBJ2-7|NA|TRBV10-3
CASGAGSYEQYF
TGTGCCAGCGGGGCGGGATCCTACGAGCAGTACTTC
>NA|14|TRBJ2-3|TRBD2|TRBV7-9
CASSPPPTSLLQYF
TGTGCCAGCAGCCCACCCCCGACTAGCCTTCTGCAGTATTTT
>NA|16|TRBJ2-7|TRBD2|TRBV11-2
CASSRQTSGVSYEQYF
TGTGCCAGCAGCCGACAGACTAGCGGGGTCTCCTACGAGCAGTACTTC
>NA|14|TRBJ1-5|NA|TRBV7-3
CASAGGEGNQPQHF
TGTGCCAGCGCGGGTGGCGAGGGCAATCAGCCCCAGCATTTT
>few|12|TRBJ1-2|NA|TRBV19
CASEGIRYGYTF
TGTGCCAGTGAGGGTATCCGCTATGGCTACACCTTC
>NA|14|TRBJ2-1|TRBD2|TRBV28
CASLNGGINNEQFF
TGTGCCAGCCTCAACGGGGGGATCAACAATGAGCAGTTCTTC
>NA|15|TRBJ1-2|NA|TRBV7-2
CASSRWGGSNYGYTF
TGTGCCAGCAGCCGCTGGGGGGGCAGTAACTATGGCTACACCTTC